This T cell receptor (beta chain) was captured by sequencing in a study of blood T cell repertoires in COVID-19. Looking at the study overall: PBMCs, B-cell-depleted T cells, or T cells provided the cDNA or gDNA that made up the material.

J was trimmed by 7 bases and V by 3 bases; bases with no gene match: 16. Germline CDR1 reads SQVTM; CDR2 reads ANQGSEA. The CDR3 length is 16 residues. Per the study methods: Amplifying reference gene primers gave estimates of nucleated cell counts. The table came from immunoSEQ multiplex PCR; TCRdb's copy has only in-frame clones and leaves some out. The V and J calls and the clone size are those of that table, but D and trimming were determined from the DNA. The sample consists of approximately 200,000 clones, 86% of them appearing once. This TCR derives from a woman aged 50 to 60 with acute or convalescent COVID-19. The chain recombines TRBV29-1 with TRBJ1-2; TRBD1 aligns across 8 bases. Sequenced sample: peripheral blood. The CDR3 region is CSVEGFEGTGFFGYTF. The CDR3 coding sequence is TGCAGCGTTGAGGGGTTTGAGGGGACAGGTTTCTTTGGCTACACCTTC.